The rows below give T cell receptor beta chains drawn from one sample of a study of OX40 agonist ivuxolimab in advanced cancers. Data came from immunoSEQ multiplex PCR; TCRdb stores just in-frame clones and leaves some out. In the table there are 65,000 to 80,000 clones, about nine tenths of which are singletons. This specimen consisted of CD4+ or CD8+ T cells sorted from blood, obtained in a trial of the OX40 agonist ivuxolimab. Every receptor here comes from an adult with an advanced solid tumor such as melanoma, head and neck, liver or kidney cancer. Both conserved end residues are part of each CDR3.

v_gene	j_gene	CDR3aa
TRBV6-5	TRBJ1-1	CASSYAGGKNTEAFF
TRBV11-2	TRBJ2-5	CASSLVSSGSLSETQYF
TRBV5-6	TRBJ1-2	CASSFPQGAVGYTF
TRBV28	TRBJ2-7	CASSNPGQGRYEQYF
TRBV7-2	TRBJ2-3	CASSLREGRDTQYF
TRBV6-1	TRBJ2-5	CASLDRVTWETQYF
TRBV5-1	TRBJ2-7	CASSPNTSGDEQYF
TRBV6-5	TRBJ2-1	CASTPSSGAYNEQFF
TRBV5-1	TRBJ2-1	CASSLVLAAHNEQFF
TRBV4-3	TRBJ2-6	CASSQGDRGIGANVLTF
TRBV18	TRBJ2-1	CASSPKFYNNEQFF
TRBV19	TRBJ1-4	CASSPPDRVHEKLFF
TRBV5-8	TRBJ1-1	CASSPEVGEAFF
TRBV28	TRBJ2-7	CASSLLRRVYEQYF
TRBV5-8	TRBJ2-7	CASSLEYPGQGDYEQYF
TRBV5-1	TRBJ2-6	CASSLRSGANVLTF
TRBV28	TRBJ1-2	CASAEQRGYTF
TRBV7-2	TRBJ2-3	CASSWLSSTDTQYF
TRBV5-1	TRBJ2-3	CASSFFGGADTQYF
TRBV5-8	TRBJ2-5	CASSPLFGGQETQYF
TRBV7-2	TRBJ2-1	CASSSGGGLAGVDEQFF
TRBV7-8	TRBJ2-7	CASSHPGLAGYEQYF
TRBV9	TRBJ1-1	CASSDLFQNTEAFF
TRBV5-1	TRBJ2-3	CASSYGPTSGTSTDTQYF
TRBV6-1	TRBJ1-5	CASSEQLLDRSPRPQHF
TRBV19	TRBJ1-5	CASSITSHSNQPQHF
TRBV28	TRBJ2-3	CASSPGGGAADTQYF
TRBV19	TRBJ2-5	CASKSQGETQYF
TRBV6-5	TRBJ2-3	CASSRTGATDTQYF
TRBV7-2	TRBJ1-2	CASSPGWGGGYTF
TRBV28	TRBJ2-7	CASSPQGGMGQYF
TRBV12-2	TRBJ2-2	CAGSIASNTGELFF
TRBV7-9	TRBJ1-4	CASSLGPSRGEKLFF
TRBV5-4	TRBJ2-7	CASSLGERQGASYEQYF
TRBV7-2	TRBJ1-1	CASSQTGTGDEAFF
TRBV10-3	TRBJ1-1	CAVGQENTEAFF
TRBV19	TRBJ2-1	CASTAWPPHGEQFF
TRBV5-4	TRBJ2-3	CASSPRETGTDTQYF
TRBV4-1	TRBJ2-7	CASSQSTRDRVGRDEQYF
TRBV6-1	TRBJ2-7	CASSETPSSYEQYF
TRBV2	TRBJ2-7	CASSEGFQAISYEQYF
TRBV7-9	TRBJ1-1	CASSLAWENTEAFF
TRBV2	TRBJ2-4	CASSERSGVAKNIQYF
TRBV29-1	TRBJ1-2	CSVEDLDRYYGYTF
TRBV14	TRBJ2-5	CASSFVGGAGQETQYF
TRBV7-8	TRBJ2-7	CASSLGSGTGLFKGQYF
TRBV28	TRBJ2-7	CASSSTSGRALGYEQYF
TRBV2	TRBJ2-7	CASSERGGLARFYEQYF
TRBV2	TRBJ1-5	CASSGQISNQPQHF